This TCR beta chain is drawn from a study of shared clonotypes between healthy human individuals. Looking at the study overall: Serving as donors were a couple of women and a few men, whose ages spanned 18 to 49.

TCRdb keeps only in-frame clones here, not all; method: immunoSEQ multiplex PCR. The table has 800,000 or so clones, around 96% seen once. To note about this clone: The antigen remains unidentified.

Study-wide results and caveats: Sampling involved blood alone; tissue repertoires likely differ. Clonotype sharing among donors, it was expected, would be affected by sequencing depth. Rarefaction indicated that sorted-subset sequencing remained incomplete although depth was large.

Germline V gene sequence: CDR1 SQVTM, CDR2 ANQGSEA. V was cut by 6 bases and J by 2 bases, with 18 bases left in between. This CDR3 is built from 15 residues. As defined, naive CD8 cells were CD45RO-negative and positively selected for CCR7, with terminally differentiated effector memory CD45RA+ cells excluded. The V and J genes are TRBV29-1 and TRBJ2-3, with unresolved D. This receptor was identified in a man in his thirties or forties in good health. The specimen was naive CD8+ T cells sorted from blood. The CDR3 DNA reads TGCAGCGTGGGTGATCCGGAACACCTCACAGATACGCAGTATTTT. Amino acids: CSVGDPEHLTDTQYF.